This T cell receptor (beta chain) is from a study of blood T cell repertoires in COVID-19. Study context: Researchers got acute and convalescent COVID-19 samples from the United States, Italy and Spain.

Profiled with immunoSEQ multiplex PCR; TCRdb holds only in-frame clones, not every one. The sample contains 98,000 or so clones, around 83% of which appear only once. The CDR3 contains 15 residues. Trimming removed 4 bases at V and 3 bases at J, with 16 bases between. The germline gives CDR1 SGDLS, CDR2 YYNGEE. This receptor was taken from a woman in her 70s with acute or convalescent COVID-19. The sample consisted of peripheral blood. The genes are TRBV9 and TRBJ1-2, with D possibly TRBD1 on 6 matching bases. CDR3 region: CASSPGWGLDYGYTF. CDR3 coding DNA: TGTGCCAGCAGCCCCGGCTGGGGGCTGGACTATGGCTACACCTTC.